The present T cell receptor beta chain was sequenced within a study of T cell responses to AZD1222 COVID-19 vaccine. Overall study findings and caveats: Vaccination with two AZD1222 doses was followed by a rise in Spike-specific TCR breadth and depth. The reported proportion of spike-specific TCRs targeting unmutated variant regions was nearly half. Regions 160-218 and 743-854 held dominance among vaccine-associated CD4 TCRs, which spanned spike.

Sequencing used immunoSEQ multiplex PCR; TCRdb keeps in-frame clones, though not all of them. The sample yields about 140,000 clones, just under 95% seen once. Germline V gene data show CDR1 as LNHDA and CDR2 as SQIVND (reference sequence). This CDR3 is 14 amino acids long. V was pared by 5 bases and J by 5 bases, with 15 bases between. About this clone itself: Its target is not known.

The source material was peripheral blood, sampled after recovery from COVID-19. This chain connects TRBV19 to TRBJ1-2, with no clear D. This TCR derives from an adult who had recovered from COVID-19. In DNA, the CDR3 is TGTGCCAGTAGTCCTAGGGCCTCAACATATGGCTACACCTTC. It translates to CASSPRASTYGYTF.